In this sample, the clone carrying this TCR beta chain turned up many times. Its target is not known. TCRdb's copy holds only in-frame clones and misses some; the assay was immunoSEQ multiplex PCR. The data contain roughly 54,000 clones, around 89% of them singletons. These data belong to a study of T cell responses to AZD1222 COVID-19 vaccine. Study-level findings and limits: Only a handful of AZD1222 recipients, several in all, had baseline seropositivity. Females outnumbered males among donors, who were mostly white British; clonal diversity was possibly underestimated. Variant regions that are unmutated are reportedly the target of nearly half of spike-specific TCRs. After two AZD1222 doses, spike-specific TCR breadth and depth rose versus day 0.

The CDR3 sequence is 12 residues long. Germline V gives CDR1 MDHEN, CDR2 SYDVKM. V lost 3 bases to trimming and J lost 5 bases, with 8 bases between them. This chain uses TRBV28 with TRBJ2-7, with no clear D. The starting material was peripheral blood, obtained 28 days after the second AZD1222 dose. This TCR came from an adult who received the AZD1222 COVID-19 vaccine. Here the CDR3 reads CASSFWGNEQYF. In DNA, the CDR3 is TGTGCCAGCAGTTTCTGGGGTAACGAGCAGTACTTC.